The 21 T cell receptor beta chains presented below share a single source sample, sequenced in a study of T cells of healthy individuals. TCRdb ran MiXCR on the 5' RACE reads and lists one entry per CDR3 protein. The table lists roughly 87,000 distinct CDR3 sequences, around 17% of them singletons. The receptors here all came from a human donor in good health.

This clonotype was counted at least ten times. The V gene is TRBV20-1, the J gene TRBJ1-6; no clear D. The CDR3 has 13 amino acids. Germline CDR1 DFQATT, CDR2 SNEGSKA (reference sequence). V was pared by 2 bases and J by 9 bases, with 11 bases between. CDR3 sequence: CSARLPAGSPLHF. For the CDR3, the DNA is TGCAGTGCTAGACTCCCAGCGGGTTCACCCCTCCACTTT.

The CDR3 sequence: CASSVIENYGYTF. In nucleotides, the CDR3 is TGTGCCAGCAGTGTAATTGAGAACTATGGCTACACCTTC. V and J are TRBV6-2 or TRBV6-3 and TRBJ1-2; D ambiguous. V shed 5 bases and J shed 2 bases, with 9 bases lying between them. CDR1 MNHEY and CDR2 SVGEGT come from the germline V gene. The CDR3 totals 13 residues.

In its sample, this clonotype was seen many times. The chain couples TRBV11-2 to TRBJ2-1; D is perhaps TRBD2 (6 bases). CDR1 and CDR2 (germline): SGHAT, FQNNGV. The CDR3 loop spans 15 amino acids. The V end was cut by 3 bases, the J end by 5 bases, with 14 bases between. The CDR3 region has the DNA TGTGCCAGCAGCTTTGTCAGCGGGCCCAACAATGAGCAGTTCTTC. This translates into CASSFVSGPNNEQFF.

The chain employs TRBV15 and TRBJ2-5; 8 bases are shared with TRBD2. The germline gives CDR1 LNHNV, CDR2 YYDKDF (reference sequence). There are 14 residues in the CDR3. V lost 1 base and J lost 4; bases outside the gene matches: 2. CDR3 loop: CATSRGLALETQYF. The CDR3 DNA follows: TGTGCCACCAGCAGAGGACTAGCGTTAGAGACCCAGTACTTC.

There are many counts of this clonotype. The chain combines TRBV6-2 or TRBV6-3 with TRBJ2-3; D is unclear. Trimming left V 6 bases short and J 4 bases short, with 20 bases between. This CDR3 region has 16 residues. In germline, CDR1 is MNHEY, CDR2 SVGEGT. The CDR3: CASRPAPGFGPDTQYF. CDR3 coding DNA: TGTGCCAGCAGGCCCGCACCCGGGTTCGGACCAGATACGCAGTATTTT.

This rearrangement joins TRBV7-2 to TRBJ2-3; D gene uncertain. The ends were cut back, 5 bases at V and 0 bases at J, with 15 bases in the middle. CDR1 and CDR2 (germline): SGHTA, FQGNSA. The CDR3 is 16 residues long. CDR3 sequence: CASSPWSSRSTDTQYF. The CDR3 region has the DNA TGTGCCAGCAGCCCCTGGAGTAGCCGAAGCACAGATACGCAGTATTTT.

This clonotype was seen repeatedly, ten times or more. The genes are TRBV20-1 and TRBJ1-1; no clear D gene. The CDR3 loop spans 13 amino acids. The ends were cut back, 4 bases at V and 4 bases at J, with 13 bases in the middle. Germline loops: CDR1 DFQATT, CDR2 SNEGSKA (reference sequence). DNA of the CDR3: TGCAGTGCTACCCCGGGTGGGAGCACTGAAGCTTTCTTT. Protein: CSATPGGSTEAFF.

The chain links TRBV6-2 or TRBV6-3 to TRBJ2-7; the match to TRBD2 covers 12 bases. Germline lookup yields CDR1 MNHEY and CDR2 SVGEGT. There are 14 residues in the CDR3. V lost 4 bases to trimming and J lost 3 bases; unmatched junction nucleotides: 1. CDR3 DNA: TGTGCCAGCAGTTCGACTAGCGGGAGCTACGAGCAGTACTTC. It translates to CASSSTSGSYEQYF.

This clonotype was seen more than once but under ten times. The rearrangement links TRBV12-3 or TRBV12-4 to TRBJ1-5; D gene unclear. The V end was cut by 6 bases, the J end by 1 base, with 13 bases between. CDR3 size: 15 residues. CDR3 DNA sequence: TGTGCCAGCAGCCCCACGTCCCGGAGCAATCAGCCCCAGCATTTT. Translated: CASSPTSRSNQPQHF.

This clonotype has at least ten counts. The chain recombines TRBV11-2 with TRBJ2-2, with D possibly matching TRBD2 (7 bases). This CDR3 is built from 15 residues. Germline lookup yields CDR1 SGHAT and CDR2 FQNNGV. V gave up 6 bases and J gave up 3 bases, with 14 bases separating them. The CDR3 here is CASSEGGSDTGELFF. Here the CDR3 DNA reads TGTGCCAGCAGTGAGGGGGGGAGCGACACCGGGGAGCTGTTTTTT.

This clonotype was observed at least ten times. V usage is TRBV3-1 and J usage is TRBJ2-3; possibly TRBD1 for D (6 bases). Trimming stripped 1 base from V and 2 bases from J, with 10 bases between. Per germline, CDR1 LGHDT and CDR2 YNNKEL (reference sequence). The CDR3 sequence is 15 residues long. The CDR3 region has the DNA TGTGCCAGCAGCCAAGGGGACACCCCCACAGATACGCAGTATTTT. Its protein is CASSQGDTPTDTQYF.

Ten or more counts support this clonotype. The rearrangement uses TRBV7-9 and TRBJ1-6; 8 nucleotides agree with TRBD1. The junction had 5 bases not matched to a gene; V was cut back by 5 bases and J by 14 bases. Germline values: CDR1 SEHNR, CDR2 FQNEAQ (reference sequence). The CDR3 covers 12 residues. As DNA, the CDR3 is TGTGCCAGCAGCCCACAGGGGGAGACCCTCCACTTT. Translated: CASSPQGETLHF.

This clonotype was picked up a small number of times. The rearrangement uses TRBV28 and TRBJ2-5; D remains ambiguous. The V gene lost 5 bases and the J gene lost 4 bases, with 8 bases spanning the gap. The germline V gene encodes CDR1 MDHEN and CDR2 SYDVKM. The CDR3 has 12 residues. The chain's CDR3 is CASSEAGETQYF. In nucleotides, the CDR3 is TGTGCCAGCAGTGAGGCCGGAGAGACCCAGTACTTC.

This clonotype was counted a few times. The gene calls are TRBV5-1 and TRBJ2-1; D unclear. Germline lookup yields CDR1 SGHRS and CDR2 YFSETQ. The CDR3 contains 13 residues. With 1 base removed from V and 8 bases from J, the gap between germline ends came to 10 bases. The CDR3 spells CASSLIGLDEQFF. CDR3 DNA sequence: TGCGCCAGCAGCTTGATAGGGTTGGATGAGCAGTTCTTC.

This chain joins TRBV20-1 and TRBJ2-2; D ambiguous. Germline loops: CDR1 DFQATT, CDR2 SNEGSKA (reference sequence). This CDR3 has 13 residues. With 3 bases removed from V and 6 bases from J, the gap between germline ends came to 11 bases. The CDR3 reads CSASSTISGELFF. CDR3 nucleotide sequence: TGCAGTGCTAGCAGTACTATCTCCGGGGAGCTGTTTTTT.

The chain links TRBV20-1 to TRBJ2-1, with 7 positions matching TRBD2. In germline, CDR1 is DFQATT, CDR2 SNEGSKA (reference sequence). Losses at the gene ends were 6 bases for V and 8 bases for J; bases not matched to a gene: 19. This CDR3 is built from 16 residues. The CDR3 spells CSAPQARGSIFDEQFF. CDR3 DNA: TGCAGTGCGCCTCAAGCCCGCGGGAGTATCTTCGATGAGCAGTTCTTC.

There are many counts of this clonotype. This chain links TRBV6-5 with TRBJ1-2; 7 bases fit TRBD1. Germline V lookup: CDR1 MNHEY, CDR2 SVGAGI. V shed 4 bases and J 3 bases; nucleotides not matched to a gene: 5. CDR3 size: 14 residues. The CDR3 loop reads CASSFHDRDYGYTF. CDR3 nucleotide sequence: TGTGCCAGCAGTTTTCACGACAGGGACTATGGCTACACCTTC.

There are many counts of this clonotype. The genes are TRBV20-1 and TRBJ2-7, with TRBD2 matching 11 bases. Germline V gene data show CDR1 as DFQATT and CDR2 as SNEGSKA (reference sequence). V was pared by 4 bases and J by 7 bases, with 9 bases of the junction left unmatched. The CDR3 consists of 14 residues. The CDR3 region has the DNA TGCAGTGCTAACCTAGCGGGGGGAGGAGGGGAGCAGTACTTC. Amino acids: CSANLAGGGGEQYF.

The gene calls are TRBV12-3 or TRBV12-4 and TRBJ2-5, with TRBD1 identical over 7 bases. The CDR3 sequence is 13 residues long. Trimming at V came to 7 bases and at J to 1 base, leaving 3 bases not matched to a gene. For the CDR3, the DNA is TGTGCCAGCACCCGGGACAGCCAAGAGACCCAGTACTTC. This translates into CASTRDSQETQYF.

This clonotype was observed at least ten times. This rearrangement joins TRBV6-5 to TRBJ2-6, with D uncertain. The V gene's germline CDR1 is MNHEY and CDR2 SVGAGI. The germline V and J ends were trimmed by 6 bases and 2 bases, with 5 bases remaining between them. This CDR3 contains 13 residues. CDR3 protein: CASRGPGANVLTF. The DNA of the CDR3 is TGTGCCAGCAGAGGACCTGGGGCCAACGTCCTGACTTTC.

By sample fraction, this clonotype is medium-sized (0.01 to 0.1%). The rearrangement links TRBV28 to TRBJ1-1; D may be TRBD1 (5 bases). This CDR3 is built from 13 residues. Germline V gene lookup returns CDR1 MDHEN and CDR2 SYDVKM. Trimming stripped 3 bases from V and 7 bases from J, with 12 bases between. The DNA for the CDR3 is TGTGCCAGCAGTTTCACCAGGGTGAATGAAGCTTTCTTT. It translates to CASSFTRVNEAFF. Full variable domain (rest looked up from reference TRBV28 and TRBJ1-1): DVKVTQSSRYLVKRTGEKVFLECVQDMDHENMFWYRQDPGLGLRLIYFSYDVKMKEKGDIPEGYSVSREKKERFSLILESASTNQTSMYLCASSFTRVNEAFFGQGTRLTVV.